This T cell receptor beta chain comes out of a study of T cells expressing NK-cell markers. Study in general: Repertoires of TCR beta were obtained from T cells sorted as CD3+CD56+NKG2C+, CD3+CD56+NKG2C- and CD3+CD56-NKG2C+.

The germline gives CDR1 SGHRS, CDR2 YFSETQ. The CDR3 has 15 residues. TCRdb re-called the 5' RACE reads; one entry per CDR3 protein, DNA not given. With a few hundred thousand distinct CDR3 sequences in the sample, the ten largest clones hold under 1.5%. The source is a woman in her 50s in good health. Sequenced: blood T cells: a sorted CD56 or NKG2C T cell subset, CD4+ or CD8+ T cells, or bulk PBMC T cells (not recorded which). The V call is TRBV5-1, the J call TRBJ2-1; TCRdb's D gene call, TRBD2, goes unchecked for lack of DNA. CDR3: CASSLGSGRLNEQFF.